Each of the 31 T cell receptor beta chains below was sequenced from the same sample in a study of T cells after yellow fever vaccination. Via MiXCR, TCRdb re-called the 5' RACE reads, giving one row per CDR3 protein. There are a few hundred thousand distinct CDR3 sequences in the sample; roughly 13% occur only once, and around 0.49% lies in the top ten. Here the sequenced sample was CD4+ T cells sorted from PBMCs, taken 45 days after the yellow fever booster vaccination. The receptors originated from a man aged 30-40 years who received the YFV17D yellow fever vaccine.

This clonotype was recorded a few times. The CDR3 sequence: CASSLNFYEQYF. DNA for the CDR3: TGTGCCAGCAGCTTAAACTTTTACGAGCAGTACTTC. The chain has TRBV7-2 and TRBJ2-7; D is uncertain. This CDR3 comprises 12 residues. Trimming stripped 2 bases from V and 4 bases from J, with 6 bases between. Germline CDR1 SGHTA, CDR2 FQGNSA. Drawing the rest from reference TRBV7-2 and TRBJ2-7, the complete variable domain is GAGVSQSPSNKVTEKGKDVELRCDPISGHTALYWYRQSLGQGLEFLIYFQGNSAPDKSGLPSDRFSAERTGGSVSTLTIQRTQQEDSAVYLCASSLNFYEQYFGPGTRLTVT.

V and J are TRBV20-1 and TRBJ2-5; D is possibly TRBD2 (6 bases). Looked up from germline, CDR1 is DFQATT and CDR2 is SNEGSKA (reference sequence). V gave up 5 bases and J gave up 2 bases, with 15 bases separating them. This CDR3 spans 14 amino acids. CDR3 protein: CSASPVAEQETQYF. The CDR3 DNA sequence: TGCAGTGCTTCGCCGGTAGCGGAACAAGAGACCCAGTACTTC.

This clonotype has only a few counts. For the CDR3, the DNA is TGTGCCAGCAGTTTATGGGGTGGCCAGGAGCAGTACTTC. Translation gives CASSLWGGQEQYF. The V and J genes are TRBV12-3 or TRBV12-4 and TRBJ2-7; the D is unclear. This CDR3 region has 13 residues. V lost 2 bases, J lost 7 bases, and 12 bases lay in between.

A few counts support this clonotype. V and J are TRBV7-2 and TRBJ2-4, with D possibly being TRBD1 (6 bases). The CDR3 is 14 residues long. Germline V gene data show CDR1 as SGHTA and CDR2 as FQGNSA. V shed 5 bases and J shed 0 bases, with 8 bases lying between them. The CDR3 is CASSPGVAKNIQYF. In DNA, the CDR3 is TGTGCCAGCAGCCCAGGGGTAGCCAAAAACATTCAGTACTTC.

V usage is TRBV7-8 and J usage is TRBJ1-6, with 10 bases aligning to TRBD1. V was pared by 5 bases and J by 7 bases, with 2 bases of the junction left unmatched. The V gene's germline CDR1 is SGHVS and CDR2 FQNEAQ. The CDR3 has 14 residues. CDR3 region: CASSQGQGNSPLHF. The CDR3 DNA is TGTGCCAGCAGCCAGGGACAGGGGAATTCACCCCTCCACTTT.

Comments on this clonotype: A much more abundant neighbour one base away suggests this may be a read error. The V and J genes are TRBV7-6 and TRBJ2-3, with 8 positions matching TRBD1. Germline-derived CDR1 and CDR2 are SGHVS and FNYEAQ. The CDR3 runs 14 residues. CDR3 sequence reads: CSSSSGQGPDTQYF. The CDR3, as DNA: TGTTCCAGCAGCTCCGGACAGGGCCCAGATACGCAGTATTTT.

The rearrangement joins TRBV7-2 to TRBJ2-5; no clear D gene. The CDR3 loop spans 15 amino acids. V gave up 1 base and J gave up 5 bases, with 14 bases separating them. Germline V gene data show CDR1 as SGHTA and CDR2 as FQGNSA. For the CDR3, the DNA is TGTGCCAGCAGCTTAGGGCTTCAGGTCCGGGAGACCCAGTACTTC. Its protein product is CASSLGLQVRETQYF.

This chain links TRBV20-1 with TRBJ2-4; D gene ambiguous. Trimming stripped 1 base from V and 2 bases from J, with 12 bases between. This CDR3 has 15 residues. Germline V gene data show CDR1 as DFQATT and CDR2 as SNEGSKA (reference sequence). DNA of the CDR3: TGCAGTGCTAGAGGGGTATCCGATTCCAAAAACATTCAGTACTTC. Translation: CSARGVSDSKNIQYF.

Points on this clonotype: Just one base apart from a much larger clone, this may be a read error. The chain is built from TRBV12-3 or TRBV12-4 and TRBJ2-7, with 7 positions matching TRBD2. The CDR3 has 15 residues. V dropped 5 bases and J dropped 2; count of bases not matched to a gene: 9. The CDR3 DNA follows: TGTGCCAGCAGTCCCAGCGGGATGGGGCCCTACGAGCAGTACTTC. This sequence encodes CASSPSGMGPYEQYF.

This sequence joins TRBV24-1 and TRBJ2-3; D call uncertain. The CDR3 is 12 residues long. Per germline, CDR1 KGHDR and CDR2 SFDVKD. Trimming removed 3 bases at V and 2 bases at J, with 2 bases between. CDR3 sequence (DNA): TGTGCCACCAGTGATCACACAGATACGCAGTATTTT. Protein: CATSDHTDTQYF.

This chain joins TRBV18 and TRBJ1-3; no definite D call. The CDR3 length is 16 residues. Germline-derived CDR1 and CDR2 are KGHSH and LQKENI. With 3 bases removed from V and 4 bases from J, the gap between germline ends came to 16 bases. This CDR3 reads CASSPGGGISGNTIYF. In nucleotides, the CDR3 is TGTGCCAGCTCACCGGGTGGCGGAATCTCGGGAAACACCATATATTTT.

This rearrangement joins TRBV7-3 to TRBJ2-2; D uncertain. The CDR3 contains 14 residues. Germline CDR1 is SGHTA and CDR2 is FQGTGA. Trimming left V 1 base short and J 2 bases short, with 5 bases between. The DNA of the CDR3 is TGTGCCAGCAGCTTAATACACAACACCGGGGAGCTGTTTTTT. It translates to CASSLIHNTGELFF.

The chain carries TRBV6-2 or TRBV6-3 and TRBJ2-7; D possibly corresponds to TRBD1 (6 bases). The V end lost 6 bases, the J end lost 1 base, and 16 bases lay between the germline ends. This CDR3 has 15 residues. From germline, CDR1 is MNHEY and CDR2 SVGEGT. The CDR3 reads CASREQGRSSYEQYF. In nucleotides, the CDR3 is TGTGCCAGCAGGGAACAGGGACGGTCATCCTACGAGCAGTACTTC.

There are a few counts of this clonotype. This sequence joins TRBV2 and TRBJ2-3; possible D gene TRBD1, 5 bases. Looked up from germline, CDR1 is SNHLY and CDR2 is FYNNEI. V was cut by 2 bases and J by 3 bases, with 9 bases left in between. The CDR3 loop spans 14 amino acids. CDR3 region: CASSETQGTDTQYF. CDR3 bases: TGTGCCAGCAGTGAAACTCAGGGAACAGATACGCAGTATTTT.

The J gene is TRBJ1-2, the V gene TRBV20-1; 7 bases are shared with TRBD1. This CDR3 has 16 amino acids. The germline V gene has CDR1 DFQATT and CDR2 SNEGSKA (reference sequence). The chain's CDR3 is CCANPSGQTDRFGYTF. The CDR3 DNA reads TGCTGCGCTAACCCTTCGGGACAGACCGACCGATTTGGCTACACCTTC.

This clonotype was seen only a few times. This chain connects TRBV7-9 to TRBJ2-3; 10 nucleotides agree with TRBD2. The V and J ends lost 4 bases and 4 bases, in that order; junction bases with no gene match: 2. Germline CDR1 is SEHNR and CDR2 is FQNEAQ (reference sequence). This CDR3 is 14 amino acids long. The chain's CDR3 is CASSSGTSADTQYF. DNA of the CDR3: TGTGCCAGCAGCTCCGGGACTAGCGCAGATACGCAGTATTTT.

This clonotype was observed a handful of times. This chain uses TRBV10-3 with TRBJ1-2; 8 bases agree with TRBD1. Germline assignment: CDR1 ENHRY and CDR2 SYGVKD. The ends lost 8 bases at V and 3 bases at J; junction bases unmatched: 8. This CDR3 has 14 residues. CDR3 nucleotide sequence: TGTGCCATCCTTCGGCAGGGGGCCGACTATGGCTACACCTTC. This codes for CAILRQGADYGYTF.

In DNA, the CDR3 is TGTGCCAGCAGCCACCTAGCGGGAGGTTACAATGAGCAGTTCTTC. It specifies CASSHLAGGYNEQFF. The J gene is TRBJ2-1, the V gene TRBV11-2; 11 bases are shared with TRBD2. CDR3 length: 15 amino acids. J gave up 4 bases and V 5 bases, and 4 bases lay outside the gene matches. Germline V gene sequence: CDR1 SGHAT, CDR2 FQNNGV.

This clonotype was observed a few times. The CDR3 sequence: CASSVEPSGSSGQFF. CDR3 DNA sequence: TGTGCCAGCAGCGTAGAACCTAGCGGGAGTTCGGGGCAGTTCTTC. The chain uses TRBV9 and TRBJ2-1; 10 bases line up with TRBD2. The trim removed 0 bases at V and 12 bases at J, leaving 9 bases unmatched. This CDR3 has 15 residues. The V gene's germline CDR1 is SGDLS and CDR2 YYNGEE.

V usage is TRBV7-6 and J usage is TRBJ1-5; D may be TRBD1 (6 bases). CDR1 and CDR2 (germline): SGHVS, FNYEAQ. The CDR3 runs 15 residues. V was pared by 6 bases and J by 4 bases, with 16 bases between. The CDR3: CASSPGAALNQPQHF. The DNA for the CDR3 is TGTGCCAGCAGTCCAGGGGCGGCCCTAAATCAGCCCCAGCATTTT.

The gene calls are TRBV28 and TRBJ2-5; D gene uncertain. Deletions cut 3 bases from V and 4 bases from J, with 9 bases between. This CDR3 has 13 residues. In germline, CDR1 is MDHEN, CDR2 SYDVKM. The CDR3, as DNA: TGTGCCAGCAGTTTCGGGCAGGCAGAGACCCAGTACTTC. Translated, it gives CASSFGQAETQYF.

A few counts support this clonotype. The J gene is TRBJ1-5, the V gene TRBV28; possibly TRBD1 for D (6 bases). Germline CDR1 MDHEN, CDR2 SYDVKM. CDR3 length: 15 residues. V dropped 5 bases and J dropped 5 bases, with 16 bases sitting between them. DNA for the CDR3: TGTGCCAGCAGTCCCTCAGGCCAGGGGCATCAGCCCCAGCATTTT. This gives the protein CASSPSGQGHQPQHF. Supplemented by reference TRBV28 and TRBJ1-5, the full variable domain reads DVKVTQSSRYLVKRTGEKVFLECVQDMDHENMFWYRQDPGLGLRLIYFSYDVKMKEKGDIPEGYSVSREKKERFSLILESASTNQTSMYLCASSPSGQGHQPQHFGDGTRLSIL.

The V and J genes are TRBV24-1 and TRBJ2-1; D is unclear. CDR3 size: 13 residues. With 6 bases removed from V and 9 bases from J, the gap between germline ends came to 14 bases. CDR1 is KGHDR, CDR2 SFDVKD, per germline. The CDR3 coding sequence is TGTGCCACCAGTCTGACTTCCGTCGGTGAGCAGTTCTTC. It is translated as CATSLTSVGEQFF.

This chain connects TRBV12-3 or TRBV12-4 to TRBJ2-1; D gene unclear. The CDR3 runs 13 residues. V was pared by 2 bases and J by 8 bases, with 10 bases between. As DNA, the CDR3 is TGTGCCAGCAGTTTACAAGGTTACTATGAGCAGTTCTTC. Translation gives CASSLQGYYEQFF.

V gene TRBV5-1 combines with J gene TRBJ2-5; TRBD2 might be the D (6 bases). The CDR3 spans 14 residues. Per germline, CDR1 SGHRS and CDR2 YFSETQ. Trimming pared 5 bases from V and 5 bases from J, leaving 16 bases between. For the CDR3, the DNA is TGCGCCAGCAGAAACGGAGGGCCGGGTGAGACCCAGTACTTC. As protein: CASRNGGPGETQYF.

The rearrangement links TRBV20-1 to TRBJ1-1; D is undetermined. The CDR3 is 14 residues long. Germline V gives CDR1 DFQATT, CDR2 SNEGSKA (reference sequence). V shed 0 bases and J shed 4 bases, with 12 bases lying between them. The CDR3 DNA reads TGCAGTGCTAGAGATCCCCGTAGGTCCACTGAAGCTTTCTTT. Translating it yields CSARDPRRSTEAFF.

This chain joins TRBV20-1 and TRBJ1-5, with D perhaps matching TRBD1 (5 bases). There are 14 residues in the CDR3. Deletions cut 6 bases from V and 1 base from J, with 13 bases between. Per germline, CDR1 DFQATT and CDR2 SNEGSKA (reference sequence). The CDR3 DNA follows: TGCAGTGCCACACGGACACCCAGCAATCAGCCCCAGCATTTT. It codes for CSATRTPSNQPQHF.

V gene TRBV20-1 combines with J gene TRBJ2-5; D might be TRBD2 (6 bases). Trimming removed 6 bases at V and 5 bases at J, with 22 bases between. This CDR3 has 15 amino acids. Germline-derived CDR1 and CDR2 are DFQATT and SNEGSKA (reference sequence). The CDR3, as DNA: TGCAGTGCCCAGAATAGGGGAGGCCTCGGGGAGACCCAGTACTTC. Encoded protein: CSAQNRGGLGETQYF.

This clonotype occurred many times. The gene calls are TRBV7-2 and TRBJ2-3; D is possibly TRBD1 (5 bases). Germline CDR1 is SGHTA and CDR2 is FQGNSA. The CDR3 has 13 amino acids. Trimming left V 4 bases short and J 4 bases short, with 9 bases between. CDR3 in amino acids: CASSSTVADTQYF. The CDR3 nucleotides read TGTGCCAGCAGCTCGACAGTCGCAGATACGCAGTATTTT. Using reference TRBV7-2 and TRBJ2-3 for the parts outside the CDR3, the full variable domain is GAGVSQSPSNKVTEKGKDVELRCDPISGHTALYWYRQSLGQGLEFLIYFQGNSAPDKSGLPSDRFSAERTGGSVSTLTIQRTQQEDSAVYLCASSSTVADTQYFGPGTRLTVL.

A few counts support this clonotype. The chain links TRBV7-2 to TRBJ2-5, with 8 positions matching TRBD1. Germline CDR1 and CDR2: SGHTA and FQGNSA. With V trimmed by 5 bases and J by 2 bases, 10 bases remained unmatched. The CDR3 loop spans 16 amino acids. The CDR3 sequence: CASSRQRQGFQETQYF. In nucleotides, the CDR3 is TGTGCCAGCAGCCGCCAGCGACAGGGGTTTCAAGAGACCCAGTACTTC.

The gene calls are TRBV6-2 or TRBV6-3 and TRBJ2-7; the D gene is possibly TRBD2 (6 bases). The CDR3 is 15 amino acids. From germline, CDR1 is MNHEY and CDR2 SVGEGT. Between the trimmed V and J ends, which lost 6 bases and 2 bases, there was a span of 17 bases. The CDR3 DNA follows: TGTGCCAGCAGGGGTAGGGAGGTCTCAACCTACGAGCAGTACTTC. Protein: CASRGREVSTYEQYF.